The 10 T cell receptor beta chains below come from one sample, sequenced in a study of T cells in localized non-small cell lung cancer. Using immunoSEQ multiplex PCR, the repertoire was profiled, and TCRdb retains in-frame clones only, with some absent. The table includes 75,000 to 80,000 clones, roughly 91% detected once. Sequencing was performed on peripheral blood, taken before any cancer treatment. The source is a woman aged 35 to 69 with stage I squamous cell lung carcinoma.

V is TRBV9 and J is TRBJ1-1; TRBD1 is a possible D gene (5 bases). Germline-derived CDR1 and CDR2 are SGDLS and YYNGEE. The CDR3 is 14 amino acids. Between the trimmed V and J ends, which lost 0 bases and 7 bases, there was a span of 13 bases. The CDR3 bases are TGTGCCAGCAGCGTAGTGGCAGGGCGCGGTGAAGCTTTCTTT. Translating gives CASSVVAGRGEAFF.

The rearrangement uses TRBV9 and TRBJ2-3; possibly TRBD2 for D (7 bases). The germline gives CDR1 SGDLS, CDR2 YYNGEE. Between the trimmed V and J ends, which lost 0 bases and 5 bases, there was a span of 19 bases. The length of the CDR3 is 17 residues. The CDR3 protein is CASSVESDGGPKDTQYF. The CDR3 bases are TGTGCCAGCAGCGTAGAATCCGACGGGGGGCCTAAAGATACGCAGTATTTT.

The CDR3 DNA is TGTGCCAGCAGCAGGGAACACCTCAACACTGAAGCTTTCTTT. It codes for CASSREHLNTEAFF. The rearrangement uses TRBV21-1 and TRBJ1-1. TRBV21-1 constitutes a pseudogene. The CDR3 consists of 14 residues.

This clone appeared once. V gene TRBV18 combines with J gene TRBJ1-3, with D tentatively TRBD1 (5 bases). Germline V gene data show CDR1 as KGHSH and CDR2 as LQKENI. The CDR3 totals 12 residues. The V end was cut by 3 bases, the J end by 8 bases, with 8 bases between. The CDR3 here is CASSPGADTIYF. The CDR3 coding sequence is TGTGCCAGCTCACCCGGGGCGGACACCATATATTTT.

This clone was seen a single time. V usage is TRBV5-4 and J usage is TRBJ1-1; D remains ambiguous. The germline V and J ends were trimmed by 1 base and 1 base, with 8 bases remaining between them. CDR3 length equals 14 residues. CDR1 and CDR2 (germline): SGHNT, YYREEE (reference sequence). The CDR3 loop reads CASSLLAGNTEAFF. DNA for the CDR3: TGTGCCAGCAGCTTGTTGGCCGGGAACACTGAAGCTTTCTTT.

This chain links TRBV2 with TRBJ2-6; tentatively, D is TRBD1 or TRBD2 (5 bases each). V dropped 3 bases and J dropped 4 bases, with 16 bases sitting between them. Germline V gene sequence: CDR1 SNHLY, CDR2 FYNNEI. The length of the CDR3 is 17 residues. This CDR3 reads CASSEYSPREGANVLTF. The CDR3 DNA is TGTGCCAGCAGTGAGTACAGCCCCAGGGAGGGGGCCAACGTCCTGACTTTC.

This chain joins TRBV4-1 and TRBJ2-1; 8 nucleotides align to TRBD2. With 2 bases clipped from V and 5 bases from J, the junction kept 14 bases outside the gene matches. Germline-derived CDR1 and CDR2 are MGHRA and YSYEKL. The CDR3 is made up of 18 amino acids. This CDR3 is CASSQRDNVAGGNNEQFF. The CDR3 nucleotides are TGCGCCAGCAGCCAACGCGACAATGTCGCGGGGGGTAACAATGAGCAGTTCTTC.

The chain uses TRBV19 and TRBJ1-1; 9 bases are a match to TRBD1. The CDR3 is 17 residues long. Losses at the gene ends were 4 bases for V and 5 bases for J; bases not matched to a gene: 14. Germline V CDR1 and CDR2: LNHDA, SQIVND (reference sequence). CDR3 in amino acids: CASSTVPGQGNRTEAFF. The CDR3, as DNA: TGTGCCAGTAGTACCGTCCCGGGACAGGGTAACAGGACTGAAGCTTTCTTT.

This clone was seen a few times. The V gene is TRBV29-1, the J gene TRBJ2-3; D is unclear. The CDR3 totals 13 residues. Germline lookup yields CDR1 SQVTM and CDR2 ANQGSEA. The germline V and J ends were trimmed by 4 bases and 5 bases, with 13 bases remaining between them. The CDR3 is CSVGVSPGDTQYF. The CDR3 DNA sequence: TGCAGCGTTGGAGTCTCCCCCGGAGATACGCAGTATTTT.

This clone was counted a single time. The chain recombines TRBV6-5 with TRBJ2-7; D is ambiguous. Germline V gene data show CDR1 as MNHEY and CDR2 as SVGAGI. The V end was cut by 5 bases, the J end by 6 bases, with 8 bases between. There are 11 residues in the CDR3. In DNA form, the CDR3 reads TGTGCCAGCAGTCCCCAAGGCGAGCAGTACTTC. It encodes CASSPQGEQYF.